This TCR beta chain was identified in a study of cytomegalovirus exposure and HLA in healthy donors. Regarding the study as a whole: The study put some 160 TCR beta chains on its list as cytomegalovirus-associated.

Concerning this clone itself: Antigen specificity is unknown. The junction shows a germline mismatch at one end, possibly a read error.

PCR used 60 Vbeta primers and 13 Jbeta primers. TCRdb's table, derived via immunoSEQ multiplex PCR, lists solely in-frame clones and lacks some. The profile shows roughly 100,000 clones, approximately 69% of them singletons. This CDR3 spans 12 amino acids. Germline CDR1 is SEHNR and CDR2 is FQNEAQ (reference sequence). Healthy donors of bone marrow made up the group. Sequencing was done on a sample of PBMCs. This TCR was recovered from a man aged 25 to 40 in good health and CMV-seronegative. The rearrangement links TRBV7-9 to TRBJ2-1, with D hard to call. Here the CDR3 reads CSSSQSYNEQFF. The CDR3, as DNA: TGTTCCAGCAGCCAATCCTACAATGAGCAGTTCTTC. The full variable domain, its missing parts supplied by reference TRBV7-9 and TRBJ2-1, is DTGVSQNPRHKITKRGQNVTFRCDPISEHNRLYWYRQTLGQGPEFLTYFQNEAQLEKSRLLSDRFSAERPKGSFSTLEIQRTEQGDSAMYLCSSSQSYNEQFFGPGTRLTVL.